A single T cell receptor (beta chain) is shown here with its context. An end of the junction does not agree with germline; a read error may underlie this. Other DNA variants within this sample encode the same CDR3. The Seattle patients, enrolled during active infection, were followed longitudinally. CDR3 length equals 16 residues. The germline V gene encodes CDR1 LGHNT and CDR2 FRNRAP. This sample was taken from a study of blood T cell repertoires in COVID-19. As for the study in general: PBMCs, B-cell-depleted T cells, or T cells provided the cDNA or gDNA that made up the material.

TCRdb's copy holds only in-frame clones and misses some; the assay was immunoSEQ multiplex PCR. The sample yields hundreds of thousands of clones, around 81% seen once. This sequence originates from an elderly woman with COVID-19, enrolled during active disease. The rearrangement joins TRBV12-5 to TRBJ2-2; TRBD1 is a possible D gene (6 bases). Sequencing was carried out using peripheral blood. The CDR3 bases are TGTGCTAGTGGAACATACAGGGCCACGAACACCGGAGAGCTGTTTTTT. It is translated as CASGTYRATNTGELFF.